This TCR beta chain was found in a study of beta chain features in type 1 diabetes. The overall study: Cells sorted and examined across all samples totaled 90 million to 120 million. Study results and limitations: Equally in patients and controls, PCR might preferentially amplify shorter templates. Relative to healthy donors, patients appeared to have naive, central memory and Treg TCRB repertoires that were more similar.

The germline V gene encodes CDR1 SNHLY and CDR2 FYNNEI. The CDR3 consists of 14 residues. V dropped 3 bases and J dropped 1 base, with 9 bases sitting between them. cDNA synthesis used the whole RNA isolate, giving expressed TCRB sequences. Sequenced by immunoSEQ multiplex PCR; TCRdb stores in-frame clones only, minus some. Of a few hundred thousand clones listed, about 14% were seen once; the top ten hold more than 6.5%. In the case of this clone: What it binds is unknown.

The TCR was taken from a man aged 30 to 39 in good health. Sequenced: central memory CD4+ T cells from blood. The rearrangement joins TRBV2 to TRBJ1-1; D remains ambiguous. The CDR3 DNA sequence: TGTGCCAGCAGTGACAAAAGAACGAACACTGAAGCTTTCTTT. Encoded protein: CASSDKRTNTEAFF.